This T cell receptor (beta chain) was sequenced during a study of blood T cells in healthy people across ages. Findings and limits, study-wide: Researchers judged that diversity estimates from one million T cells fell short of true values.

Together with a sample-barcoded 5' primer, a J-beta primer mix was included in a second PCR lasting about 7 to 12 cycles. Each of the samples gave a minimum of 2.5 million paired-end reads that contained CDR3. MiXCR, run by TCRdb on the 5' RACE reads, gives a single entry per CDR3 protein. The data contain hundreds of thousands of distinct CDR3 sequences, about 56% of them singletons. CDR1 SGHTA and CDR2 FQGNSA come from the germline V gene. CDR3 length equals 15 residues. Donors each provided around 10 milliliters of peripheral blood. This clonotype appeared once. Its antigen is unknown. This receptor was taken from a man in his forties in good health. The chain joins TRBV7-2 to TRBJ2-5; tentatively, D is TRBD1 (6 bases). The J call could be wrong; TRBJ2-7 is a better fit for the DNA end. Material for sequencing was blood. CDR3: CASNSQTGTNYEQYF. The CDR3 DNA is TGTGCCAGCAACTCACAGACAGGCACTAACTACGAGCAGTACTTC.